This is a list of T cell receptor beta chains from one sample in a study of shared clonotypes between healthy human individuals. The assay was immunoSEQ multiplex PCR, and TCRdb's table has in-frame clones only and misses some. The top ten hold about 0.39% of the sample, which has 2 million to 2.5 million clones, over 90% seen once. Sequencing input: naive CD4+ T cells from PBMCs. These receptors were collected from a man between 18 and 29 years old in good health. Some clones in this sample may be carry-over from other donors' samples. CDR3s include the opening cysteine and the closing phenylalanine or tryptophan. The D gene is left open where the match is weak. Part of the rows lack a size; the others show once, few, many or a class for expanded clones.

TRBJ2-5 | once | TRBV18 | TRBD2 | CASSPQTSRQETQYF | TGTGCCAGCTCACCGCAGACTAGCAGACAAGAGACCCAGTACTTC
TRBJ1-2 | . | TRBV5-4 | TRBD1 | CASSSGTGGGYTF | TGTGCCAGCAGCTCAGGGACAGGGGGAGGCTACACCTTC
TRBJ2-5 | . | TRBV7-2 | TRBD2 | CASSPGSGLGGETQYF | TGTGCCAGCAGCCCAGGGAGTGGACTCGGGGGGGAGACCCAGTACTTC
TRBJ2-5 | . | TRBV5-1 | TRBD2 | CASSSSGTSGAPAPQETQYF | TGCGCCAGCAGTTCCTCCGGGACTAGCGGGGCCCCTGCTCCACAAGAGACCCAGTACTTC
TRBJ2-7 | . | TRBV18 | TRBD2 | CASSPLLAGNYEQYF | TGTGCCAGCTCACCACTACTAGCGGGGAACTACGAGCAGTACTTC
TRBJ2-2 | . | TRBV7-3 | TRBD2 | CASSPQLAGGRELFF | TGTGCCAGCAGCCCGCAACTAGCGGGAGGCCGGGAGCTGTTTTTT
TRBJ2-3 | . | TRBV6-5 | TRBD1 | CASSYRDRGRSDTQYF | TGTGCCAGCAGTTACCGGGACAGGGGGCGATCAGATACGCAGTATTTT
TRBJ2-7 | . | TRBV28 | . | CASSLTGSSYEQYF | TGTGCCAGCAGTTTGACCGGGAGCTCCTACGAGCAGTACTTC
TRBJ1-1 | few | TRBV29-1 | . | CSVVTADTEAFF | TGCAGCGTTGTTACAGCTGACACTGAAGCTTTCTTT
TRBJ2-1 | . | TRBV5-1 | TRBD1 | CASSLTGTVHNEQFF | TGCGCCAGCAGCTTGACTGGGACAGTCCACAATGAGCAGTTCTTC
TRBJ1-2 | . | TRBV6-1 | . | CASRGVVYGYTF | TGTGCCAGCAGGGGCGTTGTCTATGGCTACACCTTC
TRBJ2-1 | . | TRBV30 | . | CAWSAGAGNEQFF | TGTGCCTGGAGTGCCGGAGCAGGGAATGAGCAGTTCTTC
TRBJ2-1 | . | TRBV7-4 | TRBD1 | CASSPPPADRGNEQFF | TGTGCCAGCAGCCCACCCCCCGCCGACAGGGGGAATGAGCAGTTCTTC
TRBJ2-5 | . | TRBV6-1 | . | CASSTGSQETQYF | TGTGCCAGCTCGACAGGATCCCAAGAGACCCAGTACTTC
TRBJ2-7 | . | TRBV9 | TRBD2 | CASSVGGGESYEQYF | TGTGCCAGCAGCGTAGGGGGAGGGGAATCCTACGAGCAGTACTTC
TRBJ2-2 | . | TRBV5-1 | . | CASSPDSGFTGELFF | TGCGCCAGCAGCCCGGACAGCGGGTTCACCGGGGAGCTGTTTTTT
TRBJ2-2 | . | TRBV7-3 | TRBD2 | CASSPFGASGANTGELFF | TGTGCCAGCAGCCCCTTTGGGGCTAGCGGGGCGAACACCGGGGAGCTGTTTTTT
TRBJ2-3 | . | TRBV4-3 | . | CASSPRWFTEASTDTQYF | TGCGCCAGCAGCCCAAGATGGTTTACAGAAGCTAGCACAGATACGCAGTATTTT
TRBJ2-1 | . | TRBV11-2 | TRBD2 | CASSSLTGTRLAGYNEQFF | TGTGCCAGCAGCTCCTTAACAGGGACTCGGCTAGCGGGATACAATGAGCAGTTCTTC
TRBJ2-7 | . | TRBV30 | . | CAWSAGLSYEQYF | TGTGCCTGGAGTGCAGGCCTCTCCTACGAGCAGTACTTC
TRBJ2-7 | . | TRBV5-4 | TRBD2 | CASSQGTSGRKTLKKYF | TGTGCCAGCAGCCAGGGGACTAGCGGGAGGAAAACACTAAAGAAGTACTTC
TRBJ2-3 | . | TRBV27 | TRBD2 | CASSLSGRATDTQYF | TGTGCCAGCAGCCTTAGCGGGAGGGCCACAGATACGCAGTATTTT
TRBJ2-1 | few | TRBV18 | TRBD1 | CASSAGTDSFNEQFF | TGTGCCAGCTCAGCCGGGACAGATAGTTTCAATGAGCAGTTCTTC
TRBJ2-7 | once | TRBV7-8 | TRBD1 | CASSLQQGYHEQYF | TGTGCCAGCAGCTTACAACAGGGGTACCACGAGCAGTACTTC
TRBJ1-2 | once | TRBV29-1 | TRBD1 | CSVEDLPDRGAASYGYTF | TGCAGCGTTGAAGATCTGCCGGACAGGGGGGCCGCTAGCTATGGCTACACCTTC
TRBJ1-4 | . | TRBV7-2 | . | CASSPLPNEKLFF | TGTGCCAGCAGCCCTTTGCCTAATGAAAAACTGTTTTTT
TRBJ1-1 | once | TRBV2 | . | CASKVPGAAFF | TGTGCCAGCAAGGTGCCGGGAGCAGCTTTCTTT
TRBJ1-5 | . | TRBV2 | TRBD1 | CASRGQGVGQPQHF | TGTGCCAGCAGGGGACAGGGGGTCGGGCAGCCCCAGCATTTT
TRBJ1-1 | . | TRBV4-1 | . | CASSQVGGGTEAFF | TGCGCCAGCAGCCAAGTTGGAGGGGGCACTGAAGCTTTCTTT
TRBJ2-7 | . | TRBV6-5 | . | CASFGPGSESYEQYF | TGTGCCAGCTTCGGCCCCGGTAGCGAATCCTACGAGCAGTACTTC
TRBJ1-1 | . | TRBV5-6 | . | CASSFNSGGSTEAFF | TGTGCCAGCAGCTTTAATTCGGGGGGGAGCACTGAAGCTTTCTTT
TRBJ2-2 | . | TRBV7-3 | TRBD1 | CASSLTGGRGTGELFF | TGTGCCAGCAGCCTGACAGGGGGCCGTGGCACCGGGGAGCTGTTTTTT
TRBJ2-5 | once | TRBV27 | TRBD2 | CASSLSSGRTETQYF | TGTGCCAGCAGTTTATCGAGCGGGAGAACAGAGACCCAGTACTTC
TRBJ2-5 | . | TRBV29-1 | . | CSVVRGGQETQYF | TGCAGCGTTGTCAGGGGAGGCCAAGAGACCCAGTACTTC
TRBJ1-4 | . | TRBV30 | TRBD1 | CAWSINRGREEKLFF | TGTGCCTGGAGTATAAACAGGGGCAGGGAGGAAAAACTGTTTTTT
TRBJ1-1 | few | TRBV5-6 | . | CASSFSGTEAFF | TGTGCCAGCAGCTTTTCAGGGACAGAAGCTTTCTTT